A single sample gave rise to the 22 T cell receptor beta chains below, sequenced in a study of T cell responses to AZD1222 COVID-19 vaccine. TCRdb's table, derived via immunoSEQ multiplex PCR, lists solely in-frame clones and lacks some. This table holds over 100,000 clones, less than 95% found once. Sequenced material: peripheral blood, taken on day 0 of AZD1222 vaccination. These receptors were obtained from an adult in good health.

The chain couples TRBV11-2 to TRBJ2-5; TRBD2 matches at 12 bases. V dropped 5 bases and J dropped 1; count of bases not matched to a gene: 5. CDR1 and CDR2 from the germline V gene are SGHAT and FQNNGV. This CDR3 has 16 residues. The CDR3 is CASSRRTSGAQETQYF. The DNA of the CDR3 is TGTGCCAGCAGCCGCAGGACTAGCGGGGCCCAAGAGACCCAGTACTTC.

This chain links TRBV6-5 with TRBJ1-5, with D perhaps TRBD1 (5 bases). The V gene lost 2 bases and the J gene lost 4 bases, with 12 bases spanning the gap. Germline CDR1 MNHEY, CDR2 SVGAGI. This CDR3 is built from 15 residues. The CDR3: CASSYVAGQNQPQHF. CDR3 in DNA: TGTGCCAGCAGTTACGTCGCAGGGCAGAATCAGCCCCAGCATTTT.

The V and J genes are TRBV6-5 and TRBJ2-1; 9 nucleotides align to TRBD2. The CDR3 runs 15 residues. V dropped 4 bases and J dropped 4; count of bases not matched to a gene: 5. Germline V CDR1 and CDR2: MNHEY, SVGAGI. The CDR3: CASSWRGGSYNEQFF. CDR3 sequence (DNA): TGTGCCAGCAGTTGGCGGGGGGGTTCATACAATGAGCAGTTCTTC.

The chain joins TRBV6-5 to TRBJ2-7; 7 nucleotides align to TRBD1. V lost 2 bases, J lost 0 bases, and 4 bases stayed unmatched. The CDR3 is 15 residues long. CDR1 and CDR2 (germline): MNHEY, SVGAGI. The DNA for the CDR3 is TGTGCCAGCAGTTACCCCAGGGGGAACTCCTACGAGCAGTACTTC. This sequence encodes CASSYPRGNSYEQYF.

As DNA, the CDR3 is TGTGCCAGCAGTTTGGGCGCTGGAGAGCTCGGTCAGCCCCAGCATTTT. Translated, it gives CASSLGAGELGQPQHF. This chain uses TRBV27 with TRBJ1-5, with unresolved D. The CDR3 is 16 residues long. V shed 3 bases and J shed 6 bases, with 18 bases lying between them. Germline loops: CDR1 MNHEY, CDR2 SMNVEV (reference sequence).

The chain couples TRBV6-5 to TRBJ1-5, with D possibly matching TRBD1 (6 bases). Germline CDR1 reads MNHEY; CDR2 reads SVGAGI. This CDR3 spans 15 amino acids. V lost 6 bases, J lost 1 base, and 13 bases lay in between. The CDR3 DNA reads TGTGCCAGCAGAGGGGGGGGTCTGAGCAATCAGCCCCAGCATTTT. The encoded protein is CASRGGGLSNQPQHF.

This chain uses TRBV7-8 with TRBJ1-5; D may be TRBD1 (5 bases). Deletions cut 1 base from V and 9 bases from J, with 13 bases between. The germline CDR1 and CDR2 sequences are SGHVS and FQNEAQ. The length of the CDR3 is 14 residues. The CDR3 sequence is CASSLGSWGGPQHF. Written as DNA, the CDR3 is TGTGCCAGCAGCTTAGGATCTTGGGGCGGGCCCCAGCATTTT.

Concerning this clone itself: The junction and the germline gene differ at one end; a read error may be behind it. The rearrangement joins TRBV7-7 to TRBJ2-7, with D unresolved. The CDR3 length is 14 residues. Germline loops: CDR1 SSHAT, CDR2 FNYEAQ (reference sequence). CDR3 sequence (DNA): TGTGCTAGCAGCCTGGACCTTAGCTCCTACGAGCAGTACTTC. Its protein product is CASSLDLSSYEQYF.

This clone was observed a few times. The chain joins TRBV10-1 to TRBJ2-7; 13 bases agree with TRBD2. Germline CDR1 WNHNN, CDR2 SYGVQD (reference sequence). The CDR3 contains 17 residues. J gave up 2 bases and V 7 bases, and 11 bases lay outside the gene matches. Written as DNA, the CDR3 is TGCGCCAGCACCGAGGGACTAGCGGGGAAGCTACCCTACGAGCAGTACTTC. It specifies CASTEGLAGKLPYEQYF.

This chain uses TRBV28 with TRBJ2-7; D may be TRBD2 (6 bases). The V and J ends lost 10 bases and 2 bases respectively, with 21 bases between them. This CDR3 region has 15 residues. Looked up from germline, CDR1 is MDHEN and CDR2 is SYDVKM. The CDR3 spells CATFYGSFPPYEQYF. In DNA form, the CDR3 reads TGTGCCACCTTCTACGGGAGCTTCCCACCCTACGAGCAGTACTTC.

The V and J genes are TRBV29-1 and TRBJ1-2; D is unclear. This CDR3 is built from 14 residues. The germline V gene has CDR1 SQVTM and CDR2 ANQGSEA. V lost 4 bases and J 4 bases, leaving 16 bases between the germline ends. The CDR3 here is CSVAPRVTSYGYTF. CDR3 sequence (DNA): TGCAGCGTTGCCCCCCGGGTCACGAGCTATGGCTACACCTTC.

The V gene is TRBV5-4, the J gene TRBJ2-7; D unclear. The CDR3 is 13 residues long. V was pared by 3 bases and J by 6 bases, with 13 bases between. The V gene's germline CDR1 is SGHNT and CDR2 YYREEE (reference sequence). The CDR3 nucleotides read TGTGCCAGCAGCTCATGGACCGATCCCGAGCAGTACTTC. Translated, it gives CASSSWTDPEQYF.

This chain connects TRBV14 to TRBJ2-4; no clear D gene. Trimming took off 4 bases at V and 0 bases at J, with 16 bases between the two ends. CDR3 size: 17 residues. Germline loops: CDR1 SGHDN, CDR2 FVKESK. Written as DNA, the CDR3 is TGTGCCAGCAGCCTCGTTGCCGAACCTTTAGCCAAAAACATTCAGTACTTC. It encodes CASSLVAEPLAKNIQYF.

The gene calls are TRBV30 and TRBJ2-5; 7 bases line up with TRBD1. V gave up 2 bases and J gave up 4 bases; unmatched junction bases: 1. The germline gives CDR1 GTSNPN, CDR2 SVGIG (reference sequence). This CDR3 region has 12 residues. In nucleotides, the CDR3 is TGTGCCTGGAGTACAGGGGTAGAGACCCAGTACTTC. It yields the protein CAWSTGVETQYF.

The V and J genes are TRBV12-3 or TRBV12-4 and TRBJ1-1, with D unresolved. The CDR3 consists of 13 residues. The V gene lost 7 bases and the J gene lost 4 bases, with 13 bases spanning the gap. This chain's CDR3 is CASTRTLRTEAFF. The CDR3 coding sequence is TGTGCCAGCACTCGGACCCTGCGCACTGAAGCTTTCTTT.

This chain links TRBV30 with TRBJ2-3, with D unclear. CDR3 size: 12 residues. V lost 0 bases, J lost 4 bases, and 5 bases lay in between. In germline, CDR1 is GTSNPN, CDR2 SVGIG (reference sequence). The CDR3 nucleotides are TGTGCCTGGAGTGTAGAATCAGATACGCAGTATTTT. It codes for CAWSVESDTQYF.

The chain links TRBV28 to TRBJ2-5; 7 nucleotides match TRBD1. V shed 5 bases and J 4 bases; nucleotides not matched to a gene: 10. The CDR3 is 15 amino acids. CDR1 and CDR2 (germline): MDHEN, SYDVKM. In DNA form, the CDR3 reads TGTGCCAGCAGTAAAAAGACAGGGTTCCGAGAGACCCAGTACTTC. Its translation is CASSKKTGFRETQYF.

This clone was counted only a few times. V and J are TRBV19 and TRBJ1-6; perhaps TRBD1 as D (6 bases). The V end was cut by 5 bases, the J end by 8 bases, with 10 bases between. Germline CDR1 and CDR2: LNHDA and SQIVND (reference sequence). The CDR3 is made up of 13 amino acids. The CDR3 DNA reads as TGTGCCAGTAGTGGGGGCGGAGATTCACCCCTCCACTTT. It specifies CASSGGGDSPLHF.

This chain uses TRBV15 with TRBJ2-3; the D is unclear. The CDR3 sequence is 12 residues long. Between the trimmed V and J ends, which lost 0 bases and 7 bases, there was a span of 5 bases. Germline assignment: CDR1 LNHNV and CDR2 YYDKDF (reference sequence). CDR3 amino acids: CATSRDRNTQYF. In nucleotides, the CDR3 is TGTGCCACCAGCAGAGATCGGAATACGCAGTATTTT.

The chain couples TRBV7-2 to TRBJ1-5; D remains unclear. The germline V gene has CDR1 SGHTA and CDR2 FQGNSA. Trimming took off 0 bases at V and 7 bases at J, with 7 bases between the two ends. The CDR3 has 13 residues. The CDR3 is CASSLALYQPQHF. Written as DNA, the CDR3 is TGTGCCAGCAGCTTAGCCCTCTACCAGCCCCAGCATTTT.

The chain has TRBV5-4 and TRBJ2-2; D unresolved. Trimming pared 4 bases from V and 3 bases from J, leaving 10 bases between. The CDR3 spans 14 residues. CDR1 is SGHNT, CDR2 YYREEE, per germline (reference sequence). CDR3 loop: CASSLGAYTGELFF. DNA for the CDR3: TGTGCCAGCAGCCTTGGTGCGTACACCGGGGAGCTGTTTTTT.

The J gene is TRBJ1-2, the V gene TRBV9; the match to TRBD1 covers 11 bases. This CDR3 spans 15 amino acids. The V gene's germline CDR1 is SGDLS and CDR2 YYNGEE. V gave up 10 bases and J gave up 1 base; unmatched junction bases: 9. The CDR3 DNA reads TGTGCCTCAGCCGGGACAGGGGGATTTAACTATGGCTACACCTTC. It specifies CASAGTGGFNYGYTF.